The 5 T cell receptor beta chains in this list originate from one sample, sequenced in a study of blood T cell repertoires in COVID-19. Data came from immunoSEQ multiplex PCR; TCRdb stores just in-frame clones and leaves some out. This table has about 280,000 clones, 75% to 90% appearing once. Sequencing was carried out using peripheral blood. These receptors all stem from a woman in her 70s with COVID-19, enrolled during active disease.

This clone was counted a single time. The V and J genes are TRBV29-1 and TRBJ2-3; D is undetermined. V dropped 2 bases and J dropped 1 base, with 4 bases sitting between them. This CDR3 spans 12 amino acids. The V gene's germline CDR1 is SQVTM and CDR2 ANQGSEA. Here the CDR3 reads CSVETGTDTQYF. CDR3 bases: TGCAGCGTTGAAACAGGCACAGATACGCAGTATTTT.

The chain has TRBV7-7 and TRBJ1-1; 9 nucleotides line up with TRBD1. The germline V gene has CDR1 SSHAT and CDR2 FNYEAQ (reference sequence). The J segment lost 6 bases and the V segment lost 2 bases, leaving 1 base of the junction unmatched. This CDR3 region has 13 residues. DNA for the CDR3: TGTGCCAGCAGCTTAAGACAGGGGGCTGAAGCTTTCTTT. Protein: CASSLRQGAEAFF.

The genes are TRBV2 and TRBJ1-5; no definite D call. V lost 7 bases to trimming and J lost 2 bases, with 6 bases between them. Germline V gene sequence: CDR1 SNHLY, CDR2 FYNNEI. The CDR3 is made up of 12 amino acids. The CDR3 DNA follows: TGTGCCAGCAACAGAGGCAATCAGCCCCAGCATTTT. This codes for CASNRGNQPQHF.

This clone occurred once. The CDR3 region has the DNA TGTGCCAGCCGGTCCGGGACAGGGGAGAGTCAGCCCCAGCATTTT. As protein: CASRSGTGESQPQHF. This chain joins TRBV19 and TRBJ1-5; 10 bases align to TRBD1. The CDR3 runs to 15 residues. Trimming cost V 9 bases and J 6 bases; bases outside gene matches: 11. The germline V gene encodes CDR1 LNHDA and CDR2 SQIVND (reference sequence).

The rearrangement links TRBV11-2 to TRBJ2-5; 12 bases agree with TRBD2. From germline, CDR1 is SGHAT and CDR2 FQNNGV. V shed 2 bases, J shed 3 bases, and the junction held 7 bases outside the gene matches. The CDR3 loop spans 17 amino acids. CDR3 loop: CASSLSGLAGGKETQYF. In nucleotides, the CDR3 is TGTGCCAGCAGCTTATCAGGGCTAGCGGGGGGGAAAGAGACCCAGTACTTC.